A selection of T cell receptor beta chains follows, all from one sample in a study of sequential checkpoint blockade in melanoma. Assay: immunoSEQ multiplex PCR; the TCRdb copy retains only in-frame clones and omits some. The sample records approximately 4,200 clones, 23% being singletons. This specimen was tumor tissue (inferred from file names), taken from a patient given nivolumab and ipilimumab in sequence. The receptor set was obtained from a human donor with melanoma. The CDR3 runs from the conserved cysteine through the conserved F or W. The D gene is left open where the match is weak. Expanded clones get a size class; other rows say once, few or many, or leave the size out.

d_gene,abundance,v_gene,j_gene,CDR3aa,CDR3nt
TRBD1,NA,TRBV19,TRBJ2-7,CASRTRTGGSGEQYF,TGTGCCAGTAGGACCAGGACAGGGGGTTCGGGCGAGCAGTACTTC
TRBD2,NA,TRBV9,TRBJ2-3,CASSVGLAGTDTQYF,TGTGCCAGCAGCGTGGGACTAGCGGGCACAGATACGCAGTATTTT
TRBD1,few,TRBV11-3,TRBJ2-1,CASSSDRGSYNEQFF,TGTGCCAGCAGCTCTGACAGGGGTTCCTACAATGAGCAGTTCTTC
TRBD2,NA,TRBV10-2,TRBJ2-2,CASTAYSSGRTGELFF,TGCGCCAGCACCGCTTACAGTAGCGGGAGGACCGGGGAGCTGTTTTTT
NA,many,TRBV11-3,TRBJ2-3,CASSPWGVDTDTQYF,TGTGCCAGCAGCCCCTGGGGTGTAGACACAGATACGCAGTATTTT
TRBD2,medium-sized,TRBV11-3,TRBJ2-1,CASSFGGAGGHNEQFF,TGTGCCAGCAGCTTTGGTGGAGCGGGGGGTCACAATGAGCAGTTCTTC
TRBD1,NA,TRBV11-3,TRBJ1-4,CASSYSGTGDEKLFF,TGTGCCAGCAGTTACTCCGGGACAGGGGATGAAAAACTGTTTTTT
TRBD2,medium-sized,TRBV11-3,TRBJ2-5,CASSFILAGLETQYF,TGTGCCAGCAGCTTCATACTAGCGGGGTTGGAGACCCAGTACTTC
TRBD2,few,TRBV6-8,TRBJ2-5,CASSRGLAGETQYF,TGTGCCAGCAGTCGGGGACTAGCGGGGGAGACCCAGTACTTC
TRBD1,many,TRBV11-3,TRBJ1-6,CASSSGGTGGDSPLHF,TGTGCCAGCAGCTCGGGGGGGACAGGGGGCGATTCACCCCTCCACTTT
TRBD2,large,TRBV11-3,TRBJ2-7,CASSLGGRHYEQYF,TGTGCCAGCAGCTTGGGAGGGCGGCACTACGAGCAGTACTTC
TRBD1,NA,TRBV11-3,TRBJ1-5,CASSFRGEGQPQHF,TGTGCCAGCAGCTTCAGGGGGGAAGGACAGCCCCAGCATTTT
TRBD1,few,TRBV11-3,TRBJ1-2,CASSLVGQGDGYTF,TGTGCCAGCAGCTTAGTGGGACAGGGAGATGGCTACACCTTC
NA,few,TRBV15,TRBJ2-7,CATSRESGTVDEQYF,TGTGCCACCAGCAGAGAGTCCGGGACGGTCGACGAGCAGTACTTC
TRBD1,few,TRBV4-1,TRBJ2-7,CASSQFTGGSYEQYF,TGCGCCAGCAGCCAATTTACAGGGGGCTCCTACGAGCAGTACTTC
TRBD2,few,TRBV9,TRBJ2-1,CASSVAPASGGANEQFF,TGTGCCAGCAGCGTAGCCCCCGCTAGCGGGGGGGCGAATGAGCAGTTCTTC
NA,few,TRBV9,TRBJ2-5,CASSPSMGTQYF,TGTGCCAGCAGCCCGTCCATGGGGACCCAGTACTTC
TRBD1,medium-sized,TRBV9,TRBJ2-1,CASSPSGQGFNEQFF,TGTGCCAGCAGCCCATCCGGACAGGGTTTCAATGAGCAGTTCTTC
NA,NA,TRBV18,TRBJ1-1,CASSPRAMNTEAFF,TGTGCCAGCTCACCTAGGGCAATGAACACTGAAGCTTTCTTT
NA,NA,TRBV28,TRBJ2-7,CASTLQRGANYEQYF,TGTGCCAGCACCTTACAAAGGGGGGCAAACTACGAGCAGTACTTC
NA,NA,TRBV23-1,TRBJ2-3,CASSQGLEDTQYF,TGCGCCAGCAGCCAGGGGTTAGAGGATACGCAGTATTTT
NA,many,TRBV23-1,TRBJ1-2,CASSQDGGRSYGYTF,TGCGCCAGCAGCCAAGACGGTGGCAGGAGCTATGGCTACACCTTC
TRBD1,once,TRBV18,TRBJ1-1,CASSLGTGGGNTEAFF,TGTGCCAGCTCACTCGGGACAGGGGGCGGGAACACTGAAGCTTTCTTT
TRBD2,many,TRBV11-3,TRBJ2-5,CASSFGTSGETQYF,TGTGCCAGCAGCTTTGGGACTAGTGGAGAGACCCAGTACTTC
NA,NA,TRBV19,TRBJ2-5,CASSIDEGETQYF,TGTGCCAGTAGTATCGACGAGGGGGAGACCCAGTACTTC
TRBD1,NA,TRBV9,TRBJ2-1,CASSVGQGYNEQFF,TGTGCCAGCAGCGTAGGACAGGGGTACAATGAGCAGTTCTTC
TRBD1,NA,TRBV10-2,TRBJ1-3,CASMNRGSGNTIYF,TGCGCCAGCATGAACAGGGGCTCTGGAAACACCATATATTTT
NA,NA,TRBV9,TRBJ2-1,CASSVEGGAYNEQFF,TGTGCCAGCAGCGTGGAGGGAGGAGCCTACAATGAGCAGTTCTTC
TRBD2,few,TRBV6-8,TRBJ2-1,CASSYSSGTRPYNEQFF,TGTGCCAGCAGTTACTCTAGCGGGACTAGGCCCTACAATGAGCAGTTCTTC
NA,many,TRBV11-3,TRBJ1-1,CASSLVGGNTEAFF,TGTGCCAGCAGCTTAGTAGGAGGGAACACTGAAGCTTTCTTT
TRBD2,NA,TRBV25-1,TRBJ2-7,CASAGLGSPVEVQYF,TGTGCCAGCGCTGGACTAGGGTCCCCTGTAGAGGTGCAGTACTTC
NA,NA,TRBV10-2,TRBJ1-1,CASSDVDNRNTEAFF,TGCGCCAGCAGTGACGTTGACAACCGGAACACTGAAGCTTTCTTT
TRBD1,few,TRBV19,TRBJ2-7,CASSMGDRYTYEQYF,TGTGCCAGTAGTATGGGGGACAGGTATACCTACGAGCAGTACTTC
NA,few,TRBV11-3,TRBJ2-7,CASSLWGPFYEQYF,TGTGCCAGCAGCTTATGGGGCCCGTTCTACGAGCAGTACTTC
NA,NA,TRBV19,TRBJ1-4,CASMAGFNEKLFF,TGTGCCAGTATGGCAGGGTTTAATGAAAAACTGTTTTTT
NA,medium-sized,TRBV11-3,TRBJ1-4,CASSLDGTNEKLFF,TGTGCCAGCAGCTTGGATGGGACTAATGAAAAACTGTTTTTT
TRBD2,NA,TRBV11-3,TRBJ2-7,CASSLEAGVPYEQYF,TGTGCCAGCAGCTTAGAAGCGGGAGTCCCCTACGAGCAGTACTTC
NA,NA,TRBV6-8,TRBJ2-7,CASSPPLPPYEQYF,TGTGCCAGCAGTCCCCCACTCCCCCCCTACGAGCAGTACTTC
TRBD1,NA,TRBV19,TRBJ2-2,CASSQRRGQGGTGELFF,TGTGCCAGTAGCCAACGGAGGGGACAGGGGGGAACCGGGGAGCTGTTTTTT
TRBD2,few,TRBV6-8,TRBJ2-7,CASSGEGRHSYEQYF,TGTGCCAGCAGTGGGGAGGGGCGGCACTCCTACGAGCAGTACTTC
NA,few,TRBV9,TRBJ2-3,CASSVEGVLADTQYF,TGTGCCAGCAGCGTTGAAGGGGTCCTCGCAGATACGCAGTATTTT
NA,NA,TRBV11-3,TRBJ2-5,CASSLESARGQETQYF,TGTGCCAGCAGCTTAGAATCCGCCAGAGGCCAAGAGACCCAGTACTTC
TRBD1,large,TRBV12-5,TRBJ2-7,CASTRDSSYEQYF,TGTGCCAGCACCCGGGACAGCTCCTACGAGCAGTACTTC
NA,NA,TRBV5-1,TRBJ2-2,CASSLESSRGARAGELFF,TGCGCCAGCAGCTTGGAATCGTCCCGGGGGGCGCGGGCCGGGGAGCTGTTTTTT
NA,NA,TRBV5-1,TRBJ1-5,CASSLVGGPDQPQHF,TGCGCCAGCAGCTTGGTGGGGGGGCCCGATCAGCCCCAGCATTTT
NA,NA,TRBV18,TRBJ1-2,CASSLTPGPTHGYTF,TGTGCCAGCTCACTAACTCCGGGTCCCACCCATGGCTACACCTTC